Presented here are 26 T cell receptor beta chains from one specimen sequenced in a study of CD8+ T cells in alopecia areata. Treatment defined: oral pan-JAK inhibitor, 5-10 mg twice daily. As the sequencing template, cDNA was produced by extracting RNA and reverse transcribing it. TCRdb's table, derived via immunoSEQ multiplex PCR, lists solely in-frame clones and lacks some. This sample has over 150,000 clones, with about 60% found just once. The input for sequencing was CD8+ T cells sorted from blood, taken at week 24, from a patient treated with tofacitinib. All receptors come from a human donor with alopecia areata.

This chain connects TRBV9 to TRBJ2-7; 15 bases align to TRBD2. There are 17 residues in the CDR3. The germline CDR1 and CDR2 sequences are SGDLS and YYNGEE. Germline trimming cut 3 bases from V and 5 bases from J; bases unmatched to any gene: 9. The CDR3 protein is CASSAGLAGGPRDEQYF. CDR3 DNA sequence: TGTGCCAGCAGCGCTGGACTAGCGGGGGGGCCAAGGGACGAGCAGTACTTC.

This clone was found a few times. This chain joins TRBV5-6 and TRBJ2-3; a possible D gene is TRBD1 (6 bases). The CDR3 has 15 residues. With 0 bases removed from V and 2 bases from J, the gap between germline ends came to 10 bases. Germline V lookup: CDR1 SGHDT, CDR2 YYEEEE. CDR3 DNA: TGTGCCAGCAGCTTGGAGGGGGAACCCACAGATACGCAGTATTTT. It codes for CASSLEGEPTDTQYF.

This sequence joins TRBV5-1 and TRBJ2-7; a weak D match, TRBD2 (7 bases). The CDR3 is made up of 16 amino acids. Germline assignment: CDR1 SGHRS and CDR2 YFSETQ. The germline V and J ends were trimmed by 3 bases and 3 bases, with 19 bases remaining between them. CDR3 in amino acids: CASSSPSGGGGYEQYF. CDR3 DNA sequence: TGCGCCAGCAGCTCCCCTAGCGGCGGGGGCGGCTACGAGCAGTACTTC.

This clone was picked up a small number of times. The chain links TRBV11-1 to TRBJ1-5, with D unresolved. The CDR3 is made up of 14 amino acids. Trimming removed 10 bases from V and 1 base from J, with 14 bases in between. CDR1 is SGHAT and CDR2 is FQDESV in the germline V gene (reference sequence). Here the CDR3 reads CANPPRGSNQPQHF. CDR3 nucleotides: TGTGCCAACCCACCCCGAGGGAGCAATCAGCCCCAGCATTTT.

The genes are TRBV29-1 and TRBJ1-2, with TRBD1 matching 9 bases. This CDR3 has 13 amino acids. V lost 0 bases, J lost 6 bases, and 2 bases stayed unmatched. Germline values: CDR1 SQVTM, CDR2 ANQGSEA. CDR3 DNA: TGCAGCGTTGAAGACGGACAGGGGCATGGCTACACCTTC. Translated, it gives CSVEDGQGHGYTF.

This clone was detected only a few times. The V gene is TRBV4-1, the J gene TRBJ2-7; 11 nucleotides align to TRBD1. CDR3 length equals 15 residues. Germline-derived CDR1 and CDR2 are MGHRA and YSYEKL. V trimming: 2 bases; J trimming: 6 bases; junction bases outside the gene matches: 6. The CDR3, as DNA: TGCGCCAGCAGCCAAAGGACAGGGGGCGGGTCCGAGCAGTACTTC. Amino acid sequence: CASSQRTGGGSEQYF.

This clone was seen more than once but under ten times. The chain links TRBV7-8 to TRBJ2-6, with no clear D. The germline V gene encodes CDR1 SGHVS and CDR2 FQNEAQ. V was cut by 6 bases and J by 2 bases, with 2 bases left in between. This CDR3 has 12 residues. The CDR3 DNA sequence: TGTGCCAGCAGTCCTGGGGCCAACGTCCTGACTTTC. This encodes CASSPGANVLTF.

This chain uses TRBV10-3 with TRBJ1-1, with D possibly matching TRBD1 (6 bases). The V end lost 9 bases, the J end lost 7 bases, and 18 bases lay between the germline ends. CDR3 size: 13 residues. CDR1 is ENHRY and CDR2 is SYGVKD in the germline V gene. CDR3 sequence (DNA): TGTGCCATTTCGGGCAGGGGAAGGAATGAAGCTTTCTTT. Protein sequence: CAISGRGRNEAFF.

This clone was seen a few times. The chain has TRBV25-1 and TRBJ2-2; 8 nucleotides line up with TRBD1. Germline V CDR1 and CDR2: MGHDK, SYGVNS. V lost 4 bases, J lost 7 bases, and 8 bases stayed unmatched. There are 15 residues in the CDR3. CDR3 DNA sequence: TGTGCCAGCAGTGCCCCGACAGGGGATGGCGGGGAGCTGTTTTTT. This encodes CASSAPTGDGGELFF.

The rearrangement uses TRBV18 and TRBJ2-7, with TRBD1 identical over 8 bases. With V trimmed by 2 bases and J by 0 bases, 6 bases remained unmatched. From germline, CDR1 is KGHSH and CDR2 LQKENI. This CDR3 has 16 residues. Here the CDR3 reads CASSPGDRHSSYEQYF. In DNA form, the CDR3 reads TGTGCCAGCTCACCAGGGGACAGGCATAGCTCCTACGAGCAGTACTTC.

This chain connects TRBV18 to TRBJ2-1; no firm D call. Trimming removed 6 bases at V and 10 bases at J, with 7 bases between. The CDR3 is 10 residues long. Germline V lookup: CDR1 KGHSH, CDR2 LQKENI. The CDR3 is CASSAGEQFF. The CDR3, as DNA: TGTGCCAGCTCTGCAGGAGAGCAGTTCTTC.

The J gene is TRBJ2-1, the V gene TRBV29-1, with 7 positions matching TRBD1. The germline gives CDR1 SQVTM, CDR2 ANQGSEA. The CDR3 length is 13 residues. J gave up 9 bases and V 7 bases, and 12 bases lay outside the gene matches. This CDR3 is CSAPGTDPREQFF. The CDR3 DNA reads as TGCAGCGCCCCCGGGACAGACCCTCGTGAGCAGTTCTTC.

This sequence joins TRBV30 and TRBJ2-7; D is unresolved. This CDR3 spans 13 amino acids. V lost 0 bases, J lost 0 bases, and 6 bases lay in between. CDR1 is GTSNPN and CDR2 is SVGIG in the germline V gene (reference sequence). CDR3 in amino acids: CAWSVRYSYEQYF. DNA of the CDR3: TGTGCCTGGAGTGTACGTTACTCCTACGAGCAGTACTTC.

The chain couples TRBV30 to TRBJ2-1, with 7 nucleotides matching TRBD2. Trimming removed 2 bases from V and 7 bases from J; junction bases left unmatched: 8. The CDR3 extends over 14 amino acids. CDR1 is GTSNPN and CDR2 is SVGIG in the germline V gene (reference sequence). CDR3 nucleotides: TGTGCCTGGAGTCGGTGGGGGGGTCTGAATGAGCAGTTCTTC. Residues: CAWSRWGGLNEQFF.

The J gene is TRBJ2-5, the V gene TRBV25-1; 11 bases are shared with TRBD2. This CDR3 contains 16 residues. V lost 7 bases and J lost 5; bases outside the gene matches: 12. CDR1 MGHDK and CDR2 SYGVNS come from the germline V gene. Here the CDR3 DNA reads TGTGCCAGCAAGAAGATCGGACTAGCGGGTTGGGAGACCCAGTACTTC. This gives the protein CASKKIGLAGWETQYF.

With regard to this clone: The sample holds other DNA sequences that translate to the same CDR3. The chain combines TRBV13 with TRBJ2-5; tentative D call: TRBD2 (6 bases). The CDR3 extends over 12 amino acids. V was cut by 3 bases and J by 5 bases, with 7 bases left in between. Per the germline V gene, CDR1 is PRHDT and CDR2 is FYEKMQ (reference sequence). CDR3 residues: CASSLGRETQYF. In nucleotides, the CDR3 is TGTGCCAGCAGCTTGGGGAGGGAGACCCAGTACTTC.

To note about this clone: Here the CDR3 omits its conserved ending phenylalanine or tryptophan, so a read error is the likely source. The rearrangement joins TRBV7-9 to TRBJ2-7; D not resolved. This CDR3 region has 13 residues. Germline CDR1 reads SEHNR; CDR2 reads FQNEAQ (reference sequence). The V end was cut by 5 bases, the J end by 5 bases, with 13 bases between. CDR3 DNA: TGTGCCAGCAGCAAGGGTCCGTATGACGAGCAGTACCTC. Encoded protein: CASSKGPYDEQYL.

V is TRBV4-1 and J is TRBJ2-7; D gene unclear. V lost 0 bases, J lost 1 base, and 10 bases lay in between. Germline V lookup: CDR1 MGHRA, CDR2 YSYEKL. This CDR3 contains 15 residues. The CDR3 spells CASSQEFGRSYEQYF. CDR3 coding DNA: TGCGCCAGCAGCCAAGAATTTGGTCGGTCCTACGAGCAGTACTTC.

As DNA, the CDR3 is TGTGCCAGCAGTACGGGGGGGACCCAGTACTTC. Encoded protein: CASSTGGTQYF. The gene calls are TRBV6-5 and TRBJ2-5; 7 bases fit TRBD2. This CDR3 comprises 11 residues. V lost 5 bases to trimming and J lost 7 bases; unmatched junction nucleotides: 1. CDR1 is MNHEY and CDR2 is SVGAGI in the germline V gene.

The chain combines TRBV10-3 with TRBJ2-2; possibly TRBD2 for D (5 bases). Per the germline V gene, CDR1 is ENHRY and CDR2 is SYGVKD. V lost 0 bases, J lost 0 bases, and 5 bases lay in between. This CDR3 is 15 amino acids long. Here the CDR3 reads CAISESGANTGELFF. The CDR3 DNA follows: TGTGCCATCAGTGAGTCCGGGGCGAACACCGGGGAGCTGTTTTTT.

V gene TRBV29-1 combines with J gene TRBJ2-7, with TRBD1 as a possible D gene (5 bases). V lost 4 bases and J 2 bases, leaving 12 bases between the germline ends. Germline V gene data show CDR1 as SQVTM and CDR2 as ANQGSEA. The CDR3 is 13 residues long. The CDR3 is CSVVWGSPYEQYF. The DNA of the CDR3 is TGCAGCGTTGTTTGGGGCAGCCCCTACGAGCAGTACTTC.

The chain employs TRBV10-3 and TRBJ1-2; D possibly corresponds to TRBD1 (5 bases). With 0 bases removed from V and 8 bases from J, the gap between germline ends came to 10 bases. CDR1 is ENHRY and CDR2 is SYGVKD in the germline V gene. This CDR3 is 13 amino acids long. The CDR3 here is CAISESTGRGYTF. The CDR3, as DNA: TGTGCCATCAGTGAGTCAACAGGACGGGGCTACACCTTC.

This clone has just a few counts. The J gene is TRBJ1-2, the V gene TRBV25-1; D unclear. V lost 8 bases to trimming and J lost 5 bases, with 18 bases between them. CDR1 is MGHDK, CDR2 SYGVNS, per germline. The CDR3 runs 14 residues. Here the CDR3 DNA reads TGTGCCAGCTCCCCCTTGGGAGGTCCTTATGGCTACACCTTC. This sequence encodes CASSPLGGPYGYTF.

V is TRBV30 and J is TRBJ1-2; D gene ambiguous. V lost 4 bases, J lost 6 bases, and 12 bases lay in between. CDR3 size: 12 residues. Germline V gene lookup returns CDR1 GTSNPN and CDR2 SVGIG (reference sequence). For the CDR3, the DNA is TGTGCCTGGATTACGGGGAGAGATGGCTACACCTTC. Amino acids: CAWITGRDGYTF. Complete variable domain (other parts from reference TRBV30 and TRBJ1-2): SQTIHQWPATLVQPVGSPLSLECTVEGTSNPNLYWYRQAAGRGLQLLFYSVGIGQISSEVPQNLSASRPQDRQFILSSKKLLLSDSGFYLCAWITGRDGYTFGSGTRLTVV.

This clone was picked up a small number of times. Other DNA sequences in the sample encode the same CDR3. The chain combines TRBV27 with TRBJ2-3; D gene unclear. Trimming took 3 bases from V and 5 from J, leaving 6 bases between them. CDR3 length: 12 amino acids. CDR1 is MNHEY and CDR2 is SMNVEV in the germline V gene (reference sequence). The DNA of the CDR3 is TGTGCCAGCAGTTTGTCCGGAGATACGCAGTATTTT. As protein: CASSLSGDTQYF.

This chain joins TRBV4-1 and TRBJ2-3, with no clear D. V lost 2 bases and J lost 6, with 21 bases in between. Looked up from germline, CDR1 is MGHRA and CDR2 is YSYEKL. The length of the CDR3 is 17 residues. The CDR3 region has the DNA TGCGCCAGCAGCCAATCCGTGAGGTCGGATGGCCGGGATACGCAGTATTTT. This encodes CASSQSVRSDGRDTQYF.